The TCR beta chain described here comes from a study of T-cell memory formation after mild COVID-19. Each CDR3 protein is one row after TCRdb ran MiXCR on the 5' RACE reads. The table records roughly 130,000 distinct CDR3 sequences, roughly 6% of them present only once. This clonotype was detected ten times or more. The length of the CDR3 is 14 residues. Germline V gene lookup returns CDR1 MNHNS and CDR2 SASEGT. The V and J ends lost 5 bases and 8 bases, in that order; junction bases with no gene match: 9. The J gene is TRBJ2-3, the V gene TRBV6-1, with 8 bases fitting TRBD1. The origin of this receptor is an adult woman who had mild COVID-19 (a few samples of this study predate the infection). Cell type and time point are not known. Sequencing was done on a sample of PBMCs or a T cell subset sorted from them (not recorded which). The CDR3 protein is CASSWGQEPPTQYF. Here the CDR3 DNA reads TGTGCCAGCAGTTGGGGACAGGAGCCCCCTACGCAGTATTTT.